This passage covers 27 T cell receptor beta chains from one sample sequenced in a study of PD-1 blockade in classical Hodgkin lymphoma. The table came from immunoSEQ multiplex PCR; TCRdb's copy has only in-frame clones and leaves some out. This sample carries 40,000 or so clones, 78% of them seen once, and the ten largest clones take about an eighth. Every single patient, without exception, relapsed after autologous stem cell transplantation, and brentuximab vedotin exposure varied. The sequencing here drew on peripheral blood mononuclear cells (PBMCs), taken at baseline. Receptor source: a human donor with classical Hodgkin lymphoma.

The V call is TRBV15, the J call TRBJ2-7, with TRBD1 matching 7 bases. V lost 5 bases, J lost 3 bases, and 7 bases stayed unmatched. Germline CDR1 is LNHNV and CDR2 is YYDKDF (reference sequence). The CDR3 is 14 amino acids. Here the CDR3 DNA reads TGTGCCACCAGCGCCCGAGCAGGGGGCTACGAGCAGTACTTC. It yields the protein CATSARAGGYEQYF. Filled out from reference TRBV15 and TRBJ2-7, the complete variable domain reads DAMVIQNPRYQVTQFGKPVTLSCSQTLNHNVMYWYQQKSSQAPKLLFHYYDKDFNNEADTPDNFQSRRPNTSFCFLDIRSPGLGDTAMYLCATSARAGGYEQYFGPGTRLTVT.

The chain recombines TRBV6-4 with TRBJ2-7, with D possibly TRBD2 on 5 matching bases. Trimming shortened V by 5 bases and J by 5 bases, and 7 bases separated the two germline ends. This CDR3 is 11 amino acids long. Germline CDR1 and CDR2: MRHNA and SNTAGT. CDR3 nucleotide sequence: TGTGCCAGCAGTTCGGGGAACGAGCAGTACTTC. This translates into CASSSGNEQYF.

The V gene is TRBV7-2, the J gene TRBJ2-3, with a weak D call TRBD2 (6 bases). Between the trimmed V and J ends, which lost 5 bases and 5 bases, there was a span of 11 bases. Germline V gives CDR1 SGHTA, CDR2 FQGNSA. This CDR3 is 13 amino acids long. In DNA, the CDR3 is TGTGCCAGCAGCCACTCCGGGAGAGATACGCAGTATTTT. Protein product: CASSHSGRDTQYF.

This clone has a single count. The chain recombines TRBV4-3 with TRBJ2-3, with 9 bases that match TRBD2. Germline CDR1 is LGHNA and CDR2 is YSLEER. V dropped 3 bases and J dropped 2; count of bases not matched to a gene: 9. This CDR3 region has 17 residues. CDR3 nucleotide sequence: TGCGCCAGCAGCCAGGGTCCCCCTAGCGGGGCCACAGATACGCAGTATTTT. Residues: CASSQGPPSGATDTQYF.

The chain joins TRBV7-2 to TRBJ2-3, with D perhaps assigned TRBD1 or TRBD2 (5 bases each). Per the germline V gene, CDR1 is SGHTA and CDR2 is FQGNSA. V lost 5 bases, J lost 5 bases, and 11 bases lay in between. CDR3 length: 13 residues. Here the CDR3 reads CASSTRGGDTQYF. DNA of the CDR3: TGTGCCAGCAGCACTCGGGGCGGAGATACGCAGTATTTT.

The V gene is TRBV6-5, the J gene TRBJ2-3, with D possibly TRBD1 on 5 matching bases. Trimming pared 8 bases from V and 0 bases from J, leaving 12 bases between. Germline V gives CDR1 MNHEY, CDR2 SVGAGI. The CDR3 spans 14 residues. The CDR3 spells CASALRQSTDTQYF. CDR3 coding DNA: TGTGCCAGCGCCCTTCGACAGAGCACAGATACGCAGTATTTT.

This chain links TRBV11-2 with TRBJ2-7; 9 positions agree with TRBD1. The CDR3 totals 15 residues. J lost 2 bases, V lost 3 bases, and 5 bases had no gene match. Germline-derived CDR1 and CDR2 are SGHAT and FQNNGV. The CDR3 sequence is CASSFAGTGTYEQYF. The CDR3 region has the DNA TGTGCCAGCAGCTTCGCCGGGACAGGGACCTACGAGCAGTACTTC.

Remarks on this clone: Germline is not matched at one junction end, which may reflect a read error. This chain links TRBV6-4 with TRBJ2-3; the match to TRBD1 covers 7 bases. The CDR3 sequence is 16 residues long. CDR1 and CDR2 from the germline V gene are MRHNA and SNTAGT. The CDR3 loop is CASSEVGGSIADTQYF. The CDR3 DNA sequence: TGTGCCAGCAGTGAAGTAGGGGGCTCCATCGCAGATACGCAGTACTTT.

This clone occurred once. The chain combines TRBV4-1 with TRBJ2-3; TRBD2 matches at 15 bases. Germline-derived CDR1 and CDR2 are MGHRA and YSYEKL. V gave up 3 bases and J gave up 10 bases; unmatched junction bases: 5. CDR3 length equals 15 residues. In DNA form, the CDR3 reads TGCGCCAGCAGCCAGTGGACTAGCGGGGGGGCAGCGCAGTATTTT. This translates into CASSQWTSGGAAQYF.

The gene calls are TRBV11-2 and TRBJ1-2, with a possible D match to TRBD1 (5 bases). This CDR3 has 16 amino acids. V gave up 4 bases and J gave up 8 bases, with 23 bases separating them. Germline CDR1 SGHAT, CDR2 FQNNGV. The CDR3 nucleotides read TGTGCCAGCAGCTCTCTCCGGGACCGCCAGAATGAGGGCTACACCTTC. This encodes CASSSLRDRQNEGYTF.

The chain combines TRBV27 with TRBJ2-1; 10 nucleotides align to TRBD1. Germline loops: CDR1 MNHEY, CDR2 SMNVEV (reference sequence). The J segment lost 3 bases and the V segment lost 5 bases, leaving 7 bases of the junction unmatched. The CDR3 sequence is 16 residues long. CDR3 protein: CASSPWTGGSYNEQFF. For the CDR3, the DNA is TGTGCCAGCAGTCCTTGGACAGGGGGAAGCTACAATGAGCAGTTCTTC.

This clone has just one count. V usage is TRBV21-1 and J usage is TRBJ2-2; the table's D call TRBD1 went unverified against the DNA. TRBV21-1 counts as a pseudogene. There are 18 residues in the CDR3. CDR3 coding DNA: TGTGCCAGCAGCCCCCGGGACAGGCGGGCTCTGGACACCGGGGAGCTGTTTTTT. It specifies CASSPRDRRALDTGELFF.

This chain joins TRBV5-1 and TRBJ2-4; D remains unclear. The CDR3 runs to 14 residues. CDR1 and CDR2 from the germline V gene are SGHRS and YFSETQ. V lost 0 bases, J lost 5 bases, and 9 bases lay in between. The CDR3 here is CASSLAASQNIQYF. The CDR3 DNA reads TGCGCCAGCAGCTTGGCCGCATCGCAAAACATTCAGTACTTC.

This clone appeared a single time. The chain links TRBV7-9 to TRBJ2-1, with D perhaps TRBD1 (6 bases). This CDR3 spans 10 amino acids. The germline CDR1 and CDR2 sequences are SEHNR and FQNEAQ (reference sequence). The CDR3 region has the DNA TGTGTTATAGACGGGACAGAGCAGTTCTTC. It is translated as CVIDGTEQFF.

The CDR3 loop reads CSVEFVGTGILWETQYF. CDR3 coding DNA: TGCAGCGTTGAATTTGTAGGGACAGGGATATTGTGGGAGACCCAGTACTTC. J is TRBJ2-5 and V is TRBV29-1; TRBD1 aligns across 9 bases. The CDR3 runs 17 residues. Germline CDR1 SQVTM, CDR2 ANQGSEA. Unmatched junction bases numbered 15, after V lost 2 bases and J lost 5 bases.

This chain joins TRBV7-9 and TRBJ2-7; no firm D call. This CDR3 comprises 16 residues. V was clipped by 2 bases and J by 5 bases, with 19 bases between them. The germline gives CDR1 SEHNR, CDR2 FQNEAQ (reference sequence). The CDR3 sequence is CASSLNTETAFNEQYF. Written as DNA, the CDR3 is TGTGCCAGCAGCTTAAACACAGAAACTGCCTTTAACGAGCAGTACTTC.

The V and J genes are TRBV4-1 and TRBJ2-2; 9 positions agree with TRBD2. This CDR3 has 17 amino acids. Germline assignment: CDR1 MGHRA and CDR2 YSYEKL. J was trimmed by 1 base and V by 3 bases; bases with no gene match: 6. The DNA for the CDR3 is TGCGCCAGCAGCCACTACTCTAGCGGGAAGAACACCGGGGAGCTGTTTTTT. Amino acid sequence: CASSHYSSGKNTGELFF.

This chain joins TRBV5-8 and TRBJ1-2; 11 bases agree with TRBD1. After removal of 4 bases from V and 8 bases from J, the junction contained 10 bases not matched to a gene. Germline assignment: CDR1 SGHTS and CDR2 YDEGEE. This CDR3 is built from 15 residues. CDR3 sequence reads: CASSLEDRGLRGYTF. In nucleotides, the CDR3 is TGTGCCAGCAGCCTCGAGGACAGGGGGCTTCGGGGCTACACCTTC.

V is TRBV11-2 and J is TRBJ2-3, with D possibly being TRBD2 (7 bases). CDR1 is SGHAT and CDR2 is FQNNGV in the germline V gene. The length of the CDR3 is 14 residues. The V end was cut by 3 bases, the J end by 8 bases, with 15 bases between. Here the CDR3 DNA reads TGTGCCAGCAGCTTCCCGGGGGGCATAGGTACGCAGTATTTT. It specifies CASSFPGGIGTQYF.

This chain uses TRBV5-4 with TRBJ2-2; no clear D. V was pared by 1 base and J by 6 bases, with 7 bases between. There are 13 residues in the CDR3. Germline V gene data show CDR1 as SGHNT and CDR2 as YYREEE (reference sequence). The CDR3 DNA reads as TGTGCCAGCAGCTTGAAAGACGCCGGGGAGCTGTTTTTT. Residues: CASSLKDAGELFF.

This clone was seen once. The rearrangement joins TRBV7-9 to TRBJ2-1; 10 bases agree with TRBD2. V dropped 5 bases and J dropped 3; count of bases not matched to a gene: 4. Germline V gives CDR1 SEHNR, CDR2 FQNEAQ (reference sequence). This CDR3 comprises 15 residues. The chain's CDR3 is CASSKRGGDYNEQFF. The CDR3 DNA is TGTGCCAGCAGCAAGCGGGGGGGCGACTACAATGAGCAGTTCTTC.

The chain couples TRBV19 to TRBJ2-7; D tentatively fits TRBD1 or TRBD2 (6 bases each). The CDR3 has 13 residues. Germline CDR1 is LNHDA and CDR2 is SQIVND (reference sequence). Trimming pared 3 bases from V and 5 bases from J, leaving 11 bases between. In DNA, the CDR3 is TGTGCCAGTAGTATGGGGGGCGCGCACGAGCAGTACTTC. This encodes CASSMGGAHEQYF.

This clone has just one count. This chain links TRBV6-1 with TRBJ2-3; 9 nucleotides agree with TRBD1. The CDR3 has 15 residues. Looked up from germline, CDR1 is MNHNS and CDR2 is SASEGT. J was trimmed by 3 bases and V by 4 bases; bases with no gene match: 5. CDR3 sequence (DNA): TGTGCCAGCAGTGTGGACAGGGGTGCAACAGATACGCAGTATTTT. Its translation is CASSVDRGATDTQYF.

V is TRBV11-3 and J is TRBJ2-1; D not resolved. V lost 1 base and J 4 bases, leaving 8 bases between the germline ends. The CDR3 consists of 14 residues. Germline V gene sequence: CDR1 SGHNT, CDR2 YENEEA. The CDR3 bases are TGTGCCAGCAGCTTAGGGTTTTCATACAATGAGCAGTTCTTC. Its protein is CASSLGFSYNEQFF.

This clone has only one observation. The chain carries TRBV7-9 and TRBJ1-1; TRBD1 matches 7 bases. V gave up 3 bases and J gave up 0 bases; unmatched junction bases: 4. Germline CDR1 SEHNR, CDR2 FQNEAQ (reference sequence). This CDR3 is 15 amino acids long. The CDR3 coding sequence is TGTGCCAGCAGCTTGACAGGGATCATGAACACTGAAGCTTTCTTT. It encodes CASSLTGIMNTEAFF.

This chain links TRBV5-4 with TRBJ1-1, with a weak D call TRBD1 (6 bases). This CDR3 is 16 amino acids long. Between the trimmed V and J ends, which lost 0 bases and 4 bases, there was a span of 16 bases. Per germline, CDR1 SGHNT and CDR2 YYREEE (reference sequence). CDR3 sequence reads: CASSLAGAGWGTEAFF. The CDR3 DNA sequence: TGTGCCAGCAGCTTGGCGGGGGCAGGATGGGGCACTGAAGCTTTCTTT.

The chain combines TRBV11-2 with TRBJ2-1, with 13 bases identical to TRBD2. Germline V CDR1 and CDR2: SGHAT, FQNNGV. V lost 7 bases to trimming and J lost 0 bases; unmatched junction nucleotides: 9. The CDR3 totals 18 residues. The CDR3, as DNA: TGTGCCAGCACCGGGGAGGGACTAGCGGGGAGCTCCTACAATGAGCAGTTCTTC. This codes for CASTGEGLAGSSYNEQFF.